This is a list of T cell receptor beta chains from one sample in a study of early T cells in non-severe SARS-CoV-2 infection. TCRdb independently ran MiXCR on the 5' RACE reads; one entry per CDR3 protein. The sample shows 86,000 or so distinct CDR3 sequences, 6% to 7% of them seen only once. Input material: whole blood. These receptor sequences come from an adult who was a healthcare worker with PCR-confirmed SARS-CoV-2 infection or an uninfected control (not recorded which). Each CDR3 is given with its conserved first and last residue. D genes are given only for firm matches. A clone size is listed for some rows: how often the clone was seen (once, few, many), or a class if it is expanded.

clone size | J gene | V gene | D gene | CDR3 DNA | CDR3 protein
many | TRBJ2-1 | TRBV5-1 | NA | TGCGCCAGCCGCCCGGACACCGACAATGAGCAGTTCTTC | CASRPDTDNEQFF
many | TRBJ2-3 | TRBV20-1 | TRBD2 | TGCAGTGCTATCCCGACTAGCGGGAGCGCAGATACGCAGTATTTT | CSAIPTSGSADTQYF
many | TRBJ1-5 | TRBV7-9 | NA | TGTGCCAGCAGCTTATTCGGGTCAGACAATCAGCCCCAGCATTTT | CASSLFGSDNQPQHF
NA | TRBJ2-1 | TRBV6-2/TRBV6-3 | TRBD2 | TGTGCCAGCACGGGACTAGCGGGGTACAATGAGCAGTTCTTC | CASTGLAGYNEQFF
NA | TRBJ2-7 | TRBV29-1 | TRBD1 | TGCAGCGGGCTAGGGGACAGCTCCTACGAGCAGTACTTC | CSGLGDSSYEQYF
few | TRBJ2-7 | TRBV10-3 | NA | TGTGCCATCAGTGAGGACGTCGGAGGCTCCTACGAGCAGTACTTC | CAISEDVGGSYEQYF
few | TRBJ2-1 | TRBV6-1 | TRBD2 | TGTGCCAGCAGGCTTTTAGCGGGACCGACTTCCTACAATGAGCAGTTCTTC | CASRLLAGPTSYNEQFF
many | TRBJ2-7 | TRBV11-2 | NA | TGTGCCAGCAGCTTTCGGGGTCAGGGCTGGGTCGAGCAGTACTTC | CASSFRGQGWVEQYF
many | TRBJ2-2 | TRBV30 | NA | TGTGCCTGGAGATTCACCGGGACCGACACCGGGGAGCTGTTTTTT | CAWRFTGTDTGELFF
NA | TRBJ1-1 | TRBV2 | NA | TGTGCCAGCAGTGTGGGGGGGTTACAAGCTTTCTTT | CASSVGGLQAFF
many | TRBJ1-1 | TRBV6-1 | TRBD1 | TGTGCCAGCACCAGAGGCCGGACAGGAGTAGGGTACACTGAAGCTTTCTTT | CASTRGRTGVGYTEAFF
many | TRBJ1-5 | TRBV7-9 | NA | TGTGCCAGCAGCTTTGCCGGGAATCAGCCCCAGCATTTT | CASSFAGNQPQHF
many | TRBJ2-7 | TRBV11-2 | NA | TGTGCCAGCAGCTCCCCTGCCGTTGCCTACGAGCAGTACTTC | CASSSPAVAYEQYF
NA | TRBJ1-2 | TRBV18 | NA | TGTGCCAGCTCAAGACAGGAAGGGTATGGCTACACCTTC | CASSRQEGYGYTF
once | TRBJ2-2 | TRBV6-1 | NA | TGTGCCAGCAGTGGAGGGCCCACCGGGGAGCTGTTTTTT | CASSGGPTGELFF
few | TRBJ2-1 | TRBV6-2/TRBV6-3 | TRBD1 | TGTGCCAGCAGCCGGGACAGGGCCTACAATGAGCAGTTCTTC | CASSRDRAYNEQFF
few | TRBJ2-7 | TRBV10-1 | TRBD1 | TGCGCCAGCAGTAAGGGACAGGTTGGAGTCTACGAGCAGTACTTC | CASSKGQVGVYEQYF
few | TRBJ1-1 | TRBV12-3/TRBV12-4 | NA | TGTGCCAGCAGTTCCTTAAGGGTTGAAGCTTTCTTT | CASSSLRVEAFF
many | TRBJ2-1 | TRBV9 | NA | TGTGCCAGCAGCGTCCGGGACCAGACCTACAATGAGCAGTTCTTC | CASSVRDQTYNEQFF
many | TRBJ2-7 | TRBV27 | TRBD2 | TGTGCCAGCAGTTACACTAGCGGGAGGGCCTACGAGCAGTACTTC | CASSYTSGRAYEQYF
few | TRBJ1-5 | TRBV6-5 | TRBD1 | TGTGCCAGCAGCCCGGGACAGGGAGAAAATCAGCCCCAGCATTTT | CASSPGQGENQPQHF
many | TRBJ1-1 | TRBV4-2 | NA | TGTGCCAGCAGCCAATCTAGAGGAACTGAAGCTTTCTTT | CASSQSRGTEAFF
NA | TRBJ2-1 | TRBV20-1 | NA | TGCAGTGCTAGAGAAGGTAGCGGCCCCAATGAGCAGTTCTTC | CSAREGSGPNEQFF
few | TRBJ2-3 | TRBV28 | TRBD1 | TGTGCCAGCAGTTTCGTGACAGGGGTTGGGGGTATGGATACGCAGTATTTT | CASSFVTGVGGMDTQYF
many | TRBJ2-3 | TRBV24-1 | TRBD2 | TGTGCCACCAGGGGAGCGGGGTTCACAGATACGCAGTATTTT | CATRGAGFTDTQYF
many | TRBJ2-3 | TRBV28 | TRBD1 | TGTGCCAGCAGCACAGACAGGGGGTTAACAGATACGCAGTATTTT | CASSTDRGLTDTQYF
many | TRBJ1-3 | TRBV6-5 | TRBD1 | TGTGCCAGCAGTTACTCGTTCTTCGGGACAGGGAGTGGAAACACCATATATTTT | CASSYSFFGTGSGNTIYF
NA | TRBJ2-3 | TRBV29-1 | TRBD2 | TGCAGCGTCGGACTAGCGGGCCCCACAGATACGCAGTATTTT | CSVGLAGPTDTQYF
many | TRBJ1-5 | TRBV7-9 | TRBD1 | TGTGCCAGCAGCTCTACAGGGGACTATCAGCCCCAGCATTTT | CASSSTGDYQPQHF
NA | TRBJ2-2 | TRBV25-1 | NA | TGTGCCAGCAGTGAATATCCCGGGGGAAGGGTGGACACCGGGGAGCTGTTTTTT | CASSEYPGGRVDTGELFF
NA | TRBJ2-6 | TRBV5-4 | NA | TGTGCCAGCAGAAAGAGTACCTCTGGGGCCAACGTCCTGACTTTC | CASRKSTSGANVLTF
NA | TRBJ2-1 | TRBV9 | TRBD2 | TGTGCCAGCAGCGTAACTAGCGGGAGCGGAGGTGAGCAGTTCTTC | CASSVTSGSGGEQFF
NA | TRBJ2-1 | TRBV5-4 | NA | TGTGCCAGCAGCTCGCCCCGGAACATCAATGAGCAGTTCTTC | CASSSPRNINEQFF
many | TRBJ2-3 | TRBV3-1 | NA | TGTGCCAGCAGCCGAAACGGGGCGTTCACAGATACGCAGTATTTT | CASSRNGAFTDTQYF
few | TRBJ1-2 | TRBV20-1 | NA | TGCAGTGCTAGTGTTCGGACAACAGCTAACTATGGCTACACCTTC | CSASVRTTANYGYTF